This T cell receptor beta chain stems from a study of shared clonotypes between healthy human individuals. In germline, CDR1 is SGHRS, CDR2 YFSETQ. V lost 2 bases and J lost 2, with 10 bases in between. This CDR3 is 14 amino acids long. Libraries were prepared by immunoSEQ multiplex PCR; TCRdb keeps only in-frame clonotypes and omits some of them. The sample records about 1.1 million clones, around 78% being singletons. This clonotype was obtained from a man between 18 and 35 years old in good health. Some clones in this sample may be carry-over from other donors' samples. The sequencing input was memory CD4+ T cells from PBMCs. Indicated subset: CD45RA-negative fraction. The chain joins TRBV5-1 to TRBJ1-1; unclear D gene. CDR3 residues: CASSFEGSNTEAFF. The DNA for the CDR3 is TGCGCCAGCAGCTTCGAGGGATCAAACACTGAAGCTTTCTTT.